These 23 T cell receptor beta chains share one sample of origin, sequenced in a study of graft-versus-host responses after intestinal transplantation. Sequencing was performed with immunoSEQ multiplex PCR; in TCRdb, only in-frame clones are kept and a portion is missing. The table shows about 14,000 clones, with around 94% occurring only once. Sequenced here: PBMCs, sampled 9 days after transplant. These receptors were taken from a human patient who received an intestinal transplant, so some T cells may come from the graft donor.

In this sample, this clone turned up once. The chain joins TRBV2 to TRBJ1-1; D unclear. Germline V lookup: CDR1 SNHLY, CDR2 FYNNEI. Trimming shortened V by 8 bases and J by 2 bases, and 9 bases separated the two germline ends. The CDR3 totals 12 residues. The CDR3 DNA reads as TGTGCCAGCGTCGGCGACAACACTGAAGCTTTCTTT. Protein sequence: CASVGDNTEAFF.

V gene TRBV4-2 combines with J gene TRBJ1-2; D gene ambiguous. V was pared by 1 base and J by 3 bases, with 3 bases between. The CDR3 contains 12 residues. From germline, CDR1 is LGHNA and CDR2 YNFKEQ. CDR3 sequence (DNA): TGTGCCAGCAGCCAAGCCGACTATGGCTACACCTTC. Translation: CASSQADYGYTF.

V gene TRBV6-6 combines with J gene TRBJ1-4; unclear D gene. V lost 5 bases and J lost 4, with 14 bases in between. This CDR3 spans 15 amino acids. Germline V lookup: CDR1 MNHNY, CDR2 SVGAGI (reference sequence). The CDR3 DNA reads TGTGCCAGCAGTCCCAATTGGACCGGTAATGAAAAACTGTTTTTT. Translating gives CASSPNWTGNEKLFF.

The rearrangement joins TRBV19 to TRBJ1-3; D ambiguous. There are 16 residues in the CDR3. V shed 5 bases and J shed 1 base, with 15 bases lying between them. In germline, CDR1 is LNHDA, CDR2 SQIVND (reference sequence). In nucleotides, the CDR3 is TGTGCCAGTAGTGTCGAACTTAGGCGTTCTGGAAACACCATATATTTT. This translates into CASSVELRRSGNTIYF. The full variable domain, rest sourced from reference TRBV19 and TRBJ1-3, is DGGITQSPKYLFRKEGQNVTLSCEQNLNHDAMYWYRQDPGQGLRLIYYSQIVNDFQKGDIAEGYSVSREKKESFPLTVTSAQKNPTAFYLCASSVELRRSGNTIYFGEGSWLTVV.

The rearrangement uses TRBV27 and TRBJ2-3, with 7 bases lining up with TRBD2. V trimming: 10 bases; J trimming: 6 bases; junction bases outside the gene matches: 13. Germline assignment: CDR1 MNHEY and CDR2 SMNVEV (reference sequence). This CDR3 is 14 amino acids long. CDR3 loop: CATSRREESDTQYF. In nucleotides, the CDR3 is TGTGCCACCTCCCGTCGGGAGGAGTCCGATACGCAGTATTTT.

The rearrangement joins TRBV9 to TRBJ1-2, with D possibly matching TRBD1 (5 bases). This CDR3 is built from 14 residues. V lost 4 bases and J 4 bases, leaving 14 bases between the germline ends. The V gene's germline CDR1 is SGDLS and CDR2 YYNGEE. CDR3 in DNA: TGTGCCAGCAGCCCCGCAGACAGCCCCTATGGCTACACCTTC. It encodes CASSPADSPYGYTF.

The J gene is TRBJ2-3, the V gene TRBV13; 9 positions match TRBD2. CDR1 PRHDT and CDR2 FYEKMQ come from the germline V gene (reference sequence). V dropped 6 bases and J dropped 2; count of bases not matched to a gene: 3. This CDR3 comprises 14 residues. CDR3 protein: CASSRLAVTDTQYF. For the CDR3, the DNA is TGTGCCAGCAGTAGACTAGCGGTCACAGATACGCAGTATTTT.

The V gene is TRBV7-9, the J gene TRBJ1-1; no firm D call. The germline V gene has CDR1 SEHNR and CDR2 FQNEAQ (reference sequence). This CDR3 contains 12 residues. Between the trimmed V and J ends, which lost 5 bases and 7 bases, there was a span of 11 bases. CDR3 nucleotides: TGTGCCAGCAGCGTCCTAGGAGATGAAGCTTTCTTT. Protein product: CASSVLGDEAFF.

The chain joins TRBV19 to TRBJ2-6; D unresolved. The V and J ends lost 6 bases and 0 bases respectively, with 9 bases between them. Germline V gives CDR1 LNHDA, CDR2 SQIVND (reference sequence). The CDR3 is 15 residues long. Here the CDR3 reads CASSPDSSGANVLTF. The CDR3 DNA is TGTGCCAGTAGCCCCGACTCCTCTGGGGCCAACGTCCTGACTTTC.

This chain connects TRBV7-9 to TRBJ2-1; 11 nucleotides align to TRBD2. The junction had 9 bases not matched to a gene; V was cut back by 7 bases and J by 10 bases. Germline V gives CDR1 SEHNR, CDR2 FQNEAQ (reference sequence). This CDR3 spans 14 amino acids. The CDR3 protein is CASTLLAGEYEQFF. The CDR3 DNA reads TGTGCCAGCACCCTACTAGCGGGAGAATACGAGCAGTTCTTC. The full variable domain, its missing parts supplied by reference TRBV7-9 and TRBJ2-1, is DTGVSQNPRHKITKRGQNVTFRCDPISEHNRLYWYRQTLGQGPEFLTYFQNEAQLEKSRLLSDRFSAERPKGSFSTLEIQRTEQGDSAMYLCASTLLAGEYEQFFGPGTRLTVL.

J is TRBJ2-7 and V is TRBV7-8; D possibly corresponds to TRBD1 (6 bases). Trimming shortened V by 2 bases and J by 2 bases, and 10 bases separated the two germline ends. The CDR3 is 14 amino acids. Germline V gene sequence: CDR1 SGHVS, CDR2 FQNEAQ. This CDR3 is CASSLMGATYEQYF. The CDR3 coding sequence is TGTGCCAGCAGCTTAATGGGGGCTACCTACGAGCAGTACTTC.

V and J are TRBV28 and TRBJ2-7; TRBD2 agrees at 8 bases. The CDR3 has 14 residues. The J segment lost 0 bases and the V segment lost 3 bases, leaving 1 base of the junction unmatched. CDR1 MDHEN and CDR2 SYDVKM come from the germline V gene. The CDR3 nucleotides read TGTGCCAGCAGTTTCAGCGGGAGCTCCTACGAGCAGTACTTC. Residues: CASSFSGSSYEQYF.

The rearrangement joins TRBV19 to TRBJ2-1; 10 bases match TRBD1. Germline lookup yields CDR1 LNHDA and CDR2 SQIVND (reference sequence). The V segment lost 4 bases and the J segment 9 bases; nucleotides outside the gene matches: 3. The CDR3 consists of 13 residues. CDR3 in DNA: TGTGCCAGTAGTACGGGACAGGGGAGTGAGCAGTTCTTC. Translating gives CASSTGQGSEQFF.

The chain joins TRBV4-1 to TRBJ2-7, with 10 bases aligning to TRBD2. The germline gives CDR1 MGHRA, CDR2 YSYEKL. CDR3 size: 14 residues. V was clipped by 2 bases and J by 4 bases; unmatched bases: 2. CDR3 region: CASSQPTSGYEQYF. CDR3 bases: TGCGCCAGCAGCCAACCGACTAGCGGGTACGAGCAGTACTTC.

The chain combines TRBV19 with TRBJ1-2; unclear D gene. The V gene's germline CDR1 is LNHDA and CDR2 SQIVND (reference sequence). This CDR3 contains 13 residues. V lost 3 bases and J 4 bases, leaving 9 bases between the germline ends. CDR3 sequence (DNA): TGTGCCAGTAGTATCCAGGTCAGCTATGGCTACACCTTC. The encoded protein is CASSIQVSYGYTF. Full variable domain (remainder filled in from reference TRBV19 and TRBJ1-2): DGGITQSPKYLFRKEGQNVTLSCEQNLNHDAMYWYRQDPGQGLRLIYYSQIVNDFQKGDIAEGYSVSREKKESFPLTVTSAQKNPTAFYLCASSIQVSYGYTFGSGTRLTVV.

CDR3 coding DNA: TGCAGCGTCGGGACTAGCGGGACCAATGAGCAGTTCTTC. Amino acid sequence: CSVGTSGTNEQFF. The V and J genes are TRBV29-1 and TRBJ2-1; 13 bases fit TRBD2. Germline trimming cut 6 bases from V and 6 bases from J; bases unmatched to any gene: 2. The V gene's germline CDR1 is SQVTM and CDR2 ANQGSEA. This CDR3 has 13 residues.

The CDR3 region is CASSELSTDTQYF. As DNA, the CDR3 is TGTGCCAGCAGTGAATTGAGCACAGATACGCAGTATTTT. The rearrangement uses TRBV25-1 and TRBJ2-3; D unclear. Germline V lookup: CDR1 MGHDK, CDR2 SYGVNS. This CDR3 comprises 13 residues. The V end was cut by 1 base, the J end by 0 bases, with 2 bases between.

The rearrangement uses TRBV25-1 and TRBJ2-1; 10 bases match TRBD2. CDR3 length: 14 residues. Per the germline V gene, CDR1 is MGHDK and CDR2 is SYGVNS. Trimming at V came to 6 bases and at J to 6 bases, leaving 5 bases not matched to a gene. CDR3 loop: CASSWTSGANEQFF. The CDR3 nucleotides read TGTGCCAGCAGCTGGACTAGCGGAGCCAATGAGCAGTTCTTC.

The chain is built from TRBV13 and TRBJ2-7; 11 bases map to TRBD1. The CDR3 runs to 14 residues. Germline-derived CDR1 and CDR2 are PRHDT and FYEKMQ (reference sequence). V dropped 5 bases and J dropped 5; count of bases not matched to a gene: 5. The CDR3 bases are TGTGCCAGCAGCCTCGGACAGGGGGCGGACGAGCAGTACTTC. Translated, it gives CASSLGQGADEQYF.

The CDR3 reads CASTERTGAYEQYF. The CDR3 DNA sequence: TGTGCCAGCACGGAGCGGACAGGAGCCTACGAGCAGTACTTC. J is TRBJ2-7 and V is TRBV27; TRBD1 agrees at 7 bases. CDR3 length equals 14 residues. The V and J ends lost 7 bases and 2 bases, in that order; junction bases with no gene match: 8. Germline CDR1 MNHEY, CDR2 SMNVEV (reference sequence).

V and J are TRBV6-5 and TRBJ2-1; D ambiguous. Germline lookup yields CDR1 MNHEY and CDR2 SVGAGI. V was cut by 6 bases and J by 10 bases, with 13 bases left in between. The CDR3 consists of 12 residues. This CDR3 is CASRGPLQEQFF. Written as DNA, the CDR3 is TGTGCCAGCAGAGGACCTCTCCAGGAGCAGTTCTTC.

This clone occurred once. The CDR3 protein is CASTPRGVSTEAFF. As DNA, the CDR3 is TGTGCCAGCACCCCTAGGGGGGTTAGCACTGAAGCTTTCTTT. The gene calls are TRBV27 and TRBJ1-1, with a possible D match to TRBD1 (6 bases). CDR1 and CDR2 from the germline V gene are MNHEY and SMNVEV (reference sequence). The V end was cut by 7 bases, the J end by 4 bases, with 16 bases between. The CDR3 totals 14 residues.

The chain recombines TRBV4-1 with TRBJ1-2; D remains ambiguous. The CDR3 has 17 amino acids. Trimming pared 0 bases from V and 3 bases from J, leaving 17 bases between. Germline CDR1 MGHRA, CDR2 YSYEKL. The CDR3 protein is CASSQDKSTAPDYGYTF. The CDR3 DNA sequence: TGCGCCAGCAGCCAAGATAAATCAACAGCCCCCGACTATGGCTACACCTTC.